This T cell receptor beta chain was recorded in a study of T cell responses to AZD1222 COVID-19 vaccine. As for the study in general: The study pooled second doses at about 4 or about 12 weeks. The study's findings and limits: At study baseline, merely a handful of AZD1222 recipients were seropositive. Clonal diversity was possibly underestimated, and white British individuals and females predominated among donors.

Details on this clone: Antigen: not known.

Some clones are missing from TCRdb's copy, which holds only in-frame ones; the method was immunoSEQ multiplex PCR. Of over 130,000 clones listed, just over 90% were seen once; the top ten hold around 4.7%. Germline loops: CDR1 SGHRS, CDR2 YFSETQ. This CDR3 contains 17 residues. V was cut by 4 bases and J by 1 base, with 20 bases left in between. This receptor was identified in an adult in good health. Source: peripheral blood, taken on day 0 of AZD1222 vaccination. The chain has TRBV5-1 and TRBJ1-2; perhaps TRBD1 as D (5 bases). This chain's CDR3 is CASSPRDPQWGNYGYTF. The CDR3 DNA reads TGCGCCAGCAGCCCCCGGGACCCTCAGTGGGGTAACTATGGCTACACCTTC.